Following are 21 T cell receptor beta chains from one sample sequenced in a study of T-cell memory formation after mild COVID-19. TCRdb reanalysed the 5' RACE reads using MiXCR and keeps one entry per CDR3 protein. The sample lists about 560,000 distinct CDR3 sequences, about a fifth seen once, with around 7.7% in the top ten. Sequenced input: PBMCs or a T cell subset sorted from them (not recorded which). The receptors come from an adult woman who had mild COVID-19 (a few samples of this study predate the infection). Cell type and time point are not known.

This clonotype has only a few counts. The genes are TRBV15 and TRBJ1-5; no clear D gene. The CDR3 has 16 residues. V dropped 1 base and J dropped 3 bases, with 13 bases sitting between them. CDR1 and CDR2 from the germline V gene are LNHNV and YYDKDF (reference sequence). CDR3 nucleotides: TGTGCCACCAGCAGAGGGTCCGACCCATACAATCAGCCCCAGCATTTT. Amino acids: CATSRGSDPYNQPQHF.

The V and J genes are TRBV7-2 and TRBJ1-1; D gene unclear. V was shortened by 2 bases and J by 0 bases, with 19 bases between the two germline ends. Germline lookup yields CDR1 SGHTA and CDR2 FQGNSA. This CDR3 is built from 18 residues. The CDR3 reads CASSLFTAALLMNTEAFF. The DNA of the CDR3 is TGTGCCAGCAGCTTATTTACAGCCGCCCTACTCATGAACACTGAAGCTTTCTTT.

This clonotype came up a few times. The V and J genes are TRBV19 and TRBJ2-7; possible D gene TRBD2, 5 bases. Germline loops: CDR1 LNHDA, CDR2 SQIVND (reference sequence). The germline V and J ends were trimmed by 3 bases and 3 bases, with 12 bases remaining between them. CDR3 length equals 14 residues. CDR3 bases: TGTGCCAGTAGTATCGGGCCGGGGATCTACGAGCAGTACTTC. Its protein product is CASSIGPGIYEQYF.

V gene TRBV20-1 combines with J gene TRBJ2-7, with TRBD2 matching 8 bases. This CDR3 is built from 14 residues. The V gene's germline CDR1 is DFQATT and CDR2 SNEGSKA (reference sequence). The V segment lost 5 bases and the J segment 0 bases; nucleotides outside the gene matches: 6. The DNA of the CDR3 is TGCAGTGCTGCCCAGCGGGGGAGCTCCTACGAGCAGTACTTC. It specifies CSAAQRGSSYEQYF.

V is TRBV18 and J is TRBJ1-2, with 7 bases aligning to TRBD1. The CDR3 is 16 amino acids. Germline V gene sequence: CDR1 KGHSH, CDR2 LQKENI. Trimming took 3 bases from V and 1 from J; bases not matched to a gene: 8. CDR3 protein: CASSPPGQTLNYGYTF. CDR3 nucleotides: TGTGCCAGCTCACCCCCGGGACAGACTCTTAACTATGGCTACACCTTC.

This rearrangement joins TRBV6-5 to TRBJ2-1; 9 bases match TRBD2. CDR1 is MNHEY and CDR2 is SVGAGI in the germline V gene. This CDR3 is 17 amino acids long. Trimming cost V 0 bases and J 10 bases; bases outside gene matches: 13. CDR3 coding DNA: TGTGCCAGCAGTTACTCGAGACTAGCGGCCTTTCGATCCGAGCAGTTCTTC. Translation gives CASSYSRLAAFRSEQFF.

This clonotype was observed a handful of times. The rearrangement links TRBV7-2 to TRBJ2-3; no firm D call. With 0 bases removed from V and 3 bases from J, the gap between germline ends came to 13 bases. The germline gives CDR1 SGHTA, CDR2 FQGNSA. The CDR3 length is 16 residues. The CDR3 DNA sequence: TGTGCCAGCAGCTTAGCCTGGCCCCTGGGTACAGATACGCAGTATTTT. It encodes CASSLAWPLGTDTQYF.

A few counts support this clonotype. This chain connects TRBV9 to TRBJ2-5; TRBD2 aligns across 9 bases. The CDR3 covers 16 residues. V shed 0 bases, J shed 4 bases, and the junction held 7 bases outside the gene matches. In germline, CDR1 is SGDLS, CDR2 YYNGEE. Here the CDR3 reads CASSVGGRAYGETQYF. The DNA of the CDR3 is TGTGCCAGCAGCGTAGGCGGGAGGGCCTATGGAGAGACCCAGTACTTC.

This clonotype was seen a few times. This rearrangement joins TRBV19 to TRBJ2-7; 7 bases fit TRBD2. The CDR3 covers 16 residues. Trimming at V came to 4 bases and at J to 4 bases, leaving 13 bases not matched to a gene. Germline CDR1 LNHDA, CDR2 SQIVND (reference sequence). CDR3 DNA sequence: TGTGCCAGTAGTAAGATGTATTGGGAGGGCGATTACGAGCAGTACTTC. The encoded protein is CASSKMYWEGDYEQYF.

There are many counts of this clonotype. V gene TRBV11-2 combines with J gene TRBJ2-7, with D possibly matching TRBD1 (7 bases). Germline CDR1 and CDR2: SGHAT and FQNNGV. The CDR3 runs to 15 residues. The V gene lost 3 bases and the J gene lost 0 bases, with 12 bases spanning the gap. The CDR3 is CASSFGQGGSYEQYF. The DNA of the CDR3 is TGTGCCAGCAGCTTCGGGCAGGGGGGCTCCTACGAGCAGTACTTC.

V usage is TRBV15 and J usage is TRBJ2-6; D is perhaps TRBD1 or TRBD2 (5 bases each). V lost 1 base, J lost 3 bases, and 10 bases lay in between. CDR1 and CDR2 from the germline V gene are LNHNV and YYDKDF (reference sequence). This CDR3 region has 16 residues. CDR3: CATSRGQGDGANVLTF. DNA of the CDR3: TGTGCCACCAGCAGAGGGCAGGGAGATGGGGCCAACGTCCTGACTTTC.

V gene TRBV5-1 combines with J gene TRBJ1-2; the D is unclear. Trimming left V 0 bases short and J 4 bases short, with 7 bases between. CDR3 length equals 13 residues. Germline-derived CDR1 and CDR2 are SGHRS and YFSETQ. As DNA, the CDR3 is TGCGCCAGCAGCTTGGAGGCAAGCTATGGCTACACCTTC. Protein sequence: CASSLEASYGYTF.

This clonotype was detected a few times. The chain uses TRBV18 and TRBJ2-5, with D perhaps TRBD1 or TRBD2 (5 bases each). The CDR3 runs 15 residues. The germline gives CDR1 KGHSH, CDR2 LQKENI. V was clipped by 6 bases and J by 2 bases, with 16 bases between them. The CDR3 DNA reads as TGTGCCAGCTCGACGGTCATTGGGGGACAAGAGACCCAGTACTTC. It translates to CASSTVIGGQETQYF.

This clonotype was counted between two and nine times. The chain combines TRBV4-2 with TRBJ1-5, with TRBD1 as a possible D gene (6 bases). V was shortened by 0 bases and J by 3 bases, with 12 bases between the two germline ends. CDR1 and CDR2 from the germline V gene are LGHNA and YNFKEQ. There are 16 residues in the CDR3. The CDR3 here is CASSQETGGSNQPQHF. In DNA, the CDR3 is TGTGCCAGCAGCCAAGAGACAGGAGGTTCCAATCAGCCCCAGCATTTT.

This clonotype appeared a few times. The V gene is TRBV20-1, the J gene TRBJ1-1; 7 bases align to TRBD1. V was clipped by 0 bases and J by 0 bases; unmatched bases: 7. Germline assignment: CDR1 DFQATT and CDR2 SNEGSKA (reference sequence). The CDR3 covers 16 residues. In nucleotides, the CDR3 is TGCAGTGCTAGAGACGGGACAGTTTCGGTGAACACTGAAGCTTTCTTT. Amino acids: CSARDGTVSVNTEAFF.

In its sample, this clonotype was seen a few times. The gene calls are TRBV3-1 and TRBJ2-1, with a weak D call TRBD2 (5 bases). Trimming shortened V by 0 bases and J by 3 bases, and 24 bases separated the two germline ends. The CDR3 is 20 amino acids. In germline, CDR1 is LGHDT, CDR2 YNNKEL (reference sequence). The CDR3 DNA follows: TGTGCCAGCAGCCAAGATGGAGGCTATGATGTATATCAGGTCTACAATGAGCAGTTCTTC. It translates to CASSQDGGYDVYQVYNEQFF.

The CDR3 DNA follows: TGTGCCACCAGTTGGGGCCCCGGCAGCGGATCTAAGCAGTACTTC. Encoded protein: CATSWGPGSGSKQYF. The J gene is TRBJ2-7, the V gene TRBV24-1, with D perhaps TRBD1 or TRBD2 (5 bases each). CDR3 size: 15 residues. Germline V CDR1 and CDR2: KGHDR, SFDVKD. V lost 6 bases to trimming and J lost 8 bases, with 22 bases between them.

This clonotype was detected a few times. The V gene is TRBV5-1, the J gene TRBJ2-1; D is unclear. The CDR3 is 14 amino acids. Germline assignment: CDR1 SGHRS and CDR2 YFSETQ. V dropped 1 base and J dropped 5 bases, with 10 bases sitting between them. The chain's CDR3 is CASSLIPRHNEQFF. The CDR3 DNA follows: TGCGCCAGCAGCTTGATCCCGCGGCACAATGAGCAGTTCTTC.

This clonotype was picked up a small number of times. J is TRBJ2-7 and V is TRBV12-3 or TRBV12-4; D is tentatively TRBD1 or TRBD2 (5 bases each). Between the trimmed V and J ends, which lost 4 bases and 2 bases, there was a span of 12 bases. The CDR3 loop spans 14 amino acids. In DNA, the CDR3 is TGTGCCAGCAGTTCCGGGACGCCCACCTACGAGCAGTACTTC. It yields the protein CASSSGTPTYEQYF.

This clonotype has a handful of counts. The V call is TRBV4-2, the J call TRBJ2-5; 8 bases fit TRBD2. Germline-derived CDR1 and CDR2 are LGHNA and YNFKEQ. This CDR3 has 14 residues. V shed 3 bases and J 3 bases; nucleotides not matched to a gene: 3. The CDR3 nucleotides are TGTGCCAGCAGCCAGGGACTAGGGGAAGAGACCCAGTACTTC. It encodes CASSQGLGEETQYF.

The chain links TRBV7-8 to TRBJ2-3; 14 nucleotides align to TRBD2. With V trimmed by 5 bases and J by 6 bases, 16 bases remained unmatched. Germline CDR1 reads SGHVS; CDR2 reads FQNEAQ. This CDR3 is built from 19 residues. CDR3 amino acids: CASSARIGTSGGGGDTQYF. The CDR3 nucleotides read TGTGCCAGCAGCGCTCGTATCGGGACTAGCGGGGGCGGCGGGGATACGCAGTATTTT.